This T cell receptor (beta chain) was sequenced in a study of monozygotic twins with inflammatory bowel disease. Notes on the study in general: Immunosuppressive treatments differing between patients may have added repertoire variability.

This CDR3 spans 16 amino acids. Concerning this clonotype: Its antigen remains unknown.

TCRdb reanalyzed the 5' RACE reads, giving one entry per CDR3 protein sequence and no DNA. The sample table sets out about 330,000 distinct CDR3 sequences. The chain joins TRBV12-3 or TRBV12-4 to TRBJ2-7; without DNA, the TCRdb call of TRBD1 cannot be checked. The sample taken for sequencing was blood. This sequence originates from a human donor with ulcerative colitis or Crohn's disease, or a healthy co-twin of an affected twin (not recorded which). The CDR3 loop is CASSSPGQGLIYEQYF.